These T cell receptor beta chains were read from a single sample in a study of T cells in localized non-small cell lung cancer. Only in-frame clones appear in the TCRdb table, and some are missing; sequencing was by immunoSEQ multiplex PCR. The sample includes 75,000 to 80,000 clones, 65% to 85% of them seen just once. The starting material was peripheral blood, obtained before any cancer treatment. Receptors originate from a female donor at least 60 years old with stage I lung adenocarcinoma. Each CDR3 is given with its conserved first and last residue. The D gene is left open where the match is weak. The listing skips clone size in some rows; elsewhere it reads once, few, many or a size class.

CDR3 length	V gene	J gene	clone size	D gene	CDR3 protein	CDR3 DNA
18	TRBV19	TRBJ2-6	.	TRBD1	CASSIGTGGLSGANVLTF	TGTGCCAGTAGTATAGGGACAGGGGGACTCTCTGGGGCCAACGTCCTGACTTTC
16	TRBV9	TRBJ2-1	.	TRBD2	CASSVGSGALSGEQFF	TGTGCCAGCAGCGTAGGTAGCGGGGCCCTCTCGGGTGAGCAGTTCTTC
12	TRBV5-4	TRBJ1-2	few	.	CASSEARRGYTF	TGTGCCAGCAGCGAGGCACGTCGTGGCTACACCTTC
12	TRBV27	TRBJ1-2	.	.	CASSLSGTLYTF	TGTGCCAGCAGTTTATCCGGGACCCTCTACACCTTC
14	TRBV6-6	TRBJ2-7	.	TRBD1	CASSYSGQVREQYF	TGTGCCAGCAGTTACTCTGGACAGGTTCGCGAGCAGTACTTC
14	TRBV29-1	TRBJ2-2	.	TRBD1	CSARGQGRTGELFF	TGCAGCGCCCGAGGACAGGGCCGCACCGGGGAGCTGTTTTTT
15	TRBV5-5	TRBJ2-7	.	.	CASSLGGGIFYEQYF	TGTGCCAGCAGCTTAGGAGGGGGCATCTTCTACGAGCAGTACTTC
13	TRBV6-5	TRBJ1-2	.	.	CASSSGPNYGYTF	TGTGCCAGCAGTTCGGGACCGAACTATGGCTACACCTTC
11	TRBV6-5	TRBJ2-2	.	.	CASSTAGELFF	TGTGCCAGCTCGACGGCCGGGGAGCTGTTTTTT
18	TRBV28	TRBJ2-4	.	.	CASREPGSMGLAKNIQYF	TGTGCCAGCCGTGAGCCTGGGTCGATGGGTTTAGCCAAAAACATTCAGTACTTC
11	TRBV6-5	TRBJ1-2	few	.	CASSDSPVGTF	TGTGCCAGCAGTGATAGTCCAGTGGGCACCTTC
14	TRBV10-1	TRBJ2-4	.	.	CASSEKGQRNIQYF	TGCGCCAGCAGTGAAAAAGGGCAAAGGAACATTCAGTACTTC
17	TRBV21-1	TRBJ1-6	.	.	CASSKYQDSSYNSPLHF	TGTGCCAGCAGCAAATATCAGGACAGCTCCTATAATTCACCCCTCCACTTT
14	TRBV19	TRBJ1-1	.	.	CASSYGPTMTEAFF	TGTGCCAGTAGTTACGGCCCTACTATGACTGAAGCTTTCTTT
14	TRBV7-2	TRBJ1-3	.	.	CASSLAASGNTIYF	TGTGCCAGCAGCTTAGCGGCTTCGGGAAACACCATATATTTT
15	TRBV7-6	TRBJ1-1	.	.	CASSSFGGWNTEAFF	TGTGCCAGCAGCTCCTTCGGGGGCTGGAACACTGAAGCTTTCTTT
16	TRBV7-8	TRBJ2-3	.	TRBD2	CASSRMTSGFTDTQYF	TGTGCCAGCAGCCGAATGACTAGCGGTTTCACAGATACGCAGTATTTT
14	TRBV25-1	TRBJ1-1	.	.	CASREGGLNTEAFF	TGTGCCAGCAGGGAGGGGGGGTTGAACACTGAAGCTTTCTTT
15	TRBV5-1	TRBJ1-5	.	.	CASSLSDPESQPQHF	TGCGCCAGCAGCTTATCCGACCCCGAGTCTCAGCCCCAGCATTTT
14	TRBV28	TRBJ2-5	.	.	CASSPTGLLGTQYF	TGTGCCAGCAGCCCGACCGGCCTTTTGGGGACCCAGTACTTC
15	TRBV4-3	TRBJ2-7	.	.	CASSQDLGIPYEQYF	TGCGCCAGCAGCCAAGACCTGGGGATCCCCTACGAGCAGTACTTC
14	TRBV5-1	TRBJ2-7	once	TRBD1	CASRATGSPYEQYF	TGCGCCAGCAGAGCGACAGGGTCCCCCTACGAGCAGTACTTC
14	TRBV6-5	TRBJ1-5	few	.	CASTPPGSNQPQHF	TGTGCCAGCACTCCTCCAGGGAGCAATCAGCCCCAGCATTTT
13	TRBV5-5	TRBJ2-7	.	TRBD1	CASSLAGGDEQYF	TGTGCCAGCAGCTTGGCAGGGGGCGACGAGCAGTACTTC
15	TRBV5-1	TRBJ1-5	few	.	CASSLDGKGYQPQHF	TGCGCCAGCAGCTTGGACGGTAAGGGGTATCAGCCCCAGCATTTT
13	TRBV5-4	TRBJ2-2	.	.	CASSIGYTGELFF	TGTGCCAGCAGCATAGGGTACACCGGGGAGCTGTTTTTT
16	TRBV9	TRBJ2-1	.	TRBD2	CASSDGGTPSYNEQFF	TGTGCCAGCAGCGACGGGGGGACCCCCTCCTACAATGAGCAGTTCTTC
17	TRBV9	TRBJ2-3	.	.	CASSVAEGVAGTDTQYF	TGTGCCAGCAGCGTAGCTGAAGGAGTAGCGGGCACAGATACGCAGTATTTT
17	TRBV6-1	TRBJ1-6	.	.	CASSADISLSYNSPLHF	TGTGCCAGCAGTGCTGACATTTCCCTCTCCTATAATTCACCCCTCCACTTT
16	TRBV5-4	TRBJ2-6	.	.	CASSGGLSSGANVLTF	TGTGCCAGCAGCGGGGGACTGAGCTCTGGGGCCAACGTCCTGACTTTC
14	TRBV7-9	TRBJ1-1	once	.	CASSLAGVNTEAFF	TGTGCCAGCAGCTTAGCGGGGGTTAACACTGAAGCTTTCTTT
13	TRBV30	TRBJ2-5	.	TRBD1	CAWSGTGFETQYF	TGTGCCTGGAGTGGGACAGGTTTTGAGACCCAGTACTTC
14	TRBV6-1	TRBJ1-5	.	TRBD1	CASGTDGINQPQHF	TGTGCCAGTGGGACAGACGGGATAAATCAGCCCCAGCATTTT
12	TRBV29-1	TRBJ2-7	few	TRBD1	CSVGTGFYEQYF	TGCAGCGTCGGGACAGGATTCTACGAGCAGTACTTC
18	TRBV9	TRBJ2-6	few	.	CASSPSGTGFTGANVLTF	TGTGCCAGCAGCCCATCAGGAACAGGCTTTACTGGGGCCAACGTCCTGACTTTC
13	TRBV4-2	TRBJ1-1	.	TRBD1	CASSQDRDTEAFF	TGTGCCAGCAGTCAGGACAGGGACACTGAAGCTTTCTTT
16	TRBV5-1	TRBJ2-6	.	.	CASREGSSSGANVLTF	TGCGCCAGCAGAGAGGGATCATCCTCTGGGGCCAACGTCCTGACTTTC
14	TRBV9	TRBJ2-1	few	.	CASSVGGDYNEQFF	TGTGCCAGCAGCGTAGGTGGGGACTACAATGAGCAGTTCTTC
14	TRBV5-1	TRBJ1-1	.	.	CASSLAPGVIEAFF	TGCGCCAGCAGCTTGGCGCCGGGTGTGATTGAAGCTTTCTTT
17	TRBV5-4	TRBJ2-6	.	.	CASSFSARSSGANVLTF	TGTGCCAGCAGCTTTTCCGCCCGCAGCTCTGGGGCCAACGTCCTGACTTTC
11	TRBV27	TRBJ1-1	.	.	CASRGPREAFF	TGTGCCAGCAGGGGGCCCAGGGAAGCTTTCTTT
13	TRBV6-1	TRBJ1-5	.	TRBD1	CASKGQYNQPQHF	TGTGCCAGCAAGGGACAGTACAATCAGCCCCAGCATTTT